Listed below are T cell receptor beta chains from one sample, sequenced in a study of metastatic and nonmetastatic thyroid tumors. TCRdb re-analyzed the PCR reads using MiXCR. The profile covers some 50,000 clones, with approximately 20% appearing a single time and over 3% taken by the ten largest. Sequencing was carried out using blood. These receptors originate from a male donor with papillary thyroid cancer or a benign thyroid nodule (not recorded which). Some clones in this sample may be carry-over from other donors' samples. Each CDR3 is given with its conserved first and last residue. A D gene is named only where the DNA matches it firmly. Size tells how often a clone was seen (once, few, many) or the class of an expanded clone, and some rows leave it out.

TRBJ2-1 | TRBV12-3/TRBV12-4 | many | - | CASSQDSSGDEQFF | TGTGCCAGCAGCCAAGACTCCTCCGGGGATGAGCAGTTCTTC
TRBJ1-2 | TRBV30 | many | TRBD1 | CAWRPDRGNYGYTF | TGTGCCTGGAGGCCGGACAGGGGAAACTATGGCTACACCTTC
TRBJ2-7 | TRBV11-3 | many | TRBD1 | CASSSQGAYEQYF | TGTGCCAGCAGCTCGCAGGGGGCCTACGAGCAGTACTTC
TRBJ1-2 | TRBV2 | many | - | CASRADGPRGYTF | TGTGCCAGCAGAGCCGACGGGCCGAGAGGCTACACCTTC
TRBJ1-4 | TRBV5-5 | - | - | CASSLSNGGSEKLFF | TGTGCCAGCAGCTTGTCAAACGGGGGCAGCGAAAAACTGTTTTTT
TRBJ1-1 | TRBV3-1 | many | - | CASSQTVMNTEAFF | TGTGCCAGCAGCCAGACAGTCATGAACACTGAAGCTTTCTTT
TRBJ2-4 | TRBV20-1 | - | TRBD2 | CSARGSTSGMGLAKNIQYF | TGCAGTGCTAGAGGGTCGACTAGCGGAATGGGGCTAGCCAAAAACATTCAGTACTTC
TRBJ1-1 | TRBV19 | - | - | CASSISHENTEAFF | TGTGCCAGTAGTATATCTCACGAGAACACTGAAGCTTTCTTT
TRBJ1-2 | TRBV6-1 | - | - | CASSRVQMLHYGYTF | TGTGCCAGCAGCCGGGTACAGATGTTACACTATGGCTACACCTTC
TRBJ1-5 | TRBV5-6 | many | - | CASSYSNQPQHF | TGTGCCAGCAGTTATAGCAATCAGCCCCAGCATTTT
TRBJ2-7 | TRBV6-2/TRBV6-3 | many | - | CASRPRSSYEQYF | TGTGCCAGCCGACCGCGGAGCTCCTACGAGCAGTACTTC
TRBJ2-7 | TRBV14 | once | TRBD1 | CASIQALGTGSEQYF | TGTGCCAGCATCCAAGCTCTTGGGACAGGTTCAGAGCAGTACTTC
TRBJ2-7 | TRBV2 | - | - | CASSETGGIIYEQYF | TGTGCCAGCAGTGAAACGGGCGGGATAATCTACGAGCAGTACTTC
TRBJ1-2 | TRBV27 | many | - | CASSLTSLASYGYTF | TGTGCCAGCAGTTTAACAAGTTTGGCGAGCTATGGCTACACCTTC
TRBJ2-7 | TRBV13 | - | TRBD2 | CASSLREAPYEQYF | TGTGCCAGCAGCTTACGGGAGGCTCCCTACGAGCAGTACTTC
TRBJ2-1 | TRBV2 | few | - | CASSVDSSSYNEQFF | TGTGCCAGCAGTGTGGATAGTAGCTCCTACAATGAGCAGTTCTTC
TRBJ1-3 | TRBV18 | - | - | CASSRDRNTIYF | TGTGCCAGCTCACGGGACAGAAACACCATATATTTT
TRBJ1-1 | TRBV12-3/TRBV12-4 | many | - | CASSSGKTGGATEAFF | TGTGCCAGCAGTTCGGGGAAGACCGGTGGGGCCACTGAAGCTTTCTTT
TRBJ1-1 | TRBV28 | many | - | CASSRIRLQGNEAFF | TGTGCCAGCAGTCGGATAAGACTACAGGGAAATGAAGCTTTCTTT
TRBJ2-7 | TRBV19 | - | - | CASTNTRGVRIYEQYF | TGTGCCAGTACCAATACAAGGGGCGTTAGGATATACGAGCAGTACTTC
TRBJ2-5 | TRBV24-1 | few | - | CATSDPGPRAETQYF | TGTGCCACCAGTGACCCCGGACCGCGGGCGGAGACCCAGTACTTC
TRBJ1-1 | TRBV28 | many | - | CASSFVNTEAFF | TGTGCCAGCAGTTTCGTTAACACTGAAGCTTTCTTT
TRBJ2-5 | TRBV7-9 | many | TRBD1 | CASSPQGQGRETQYF | TGTGCCAGCAGCCCCCAAGGACAGGGAAGAGAGACCCAGTACTTC
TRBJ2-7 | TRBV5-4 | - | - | CASSLDWLLGGFYEQYF | TGTGCCAGCAGCTTGGATTGGTTGCTAGGGGGATTTTACGAGCAGTACTTC
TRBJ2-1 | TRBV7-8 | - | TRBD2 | CASSLGLAGSYEQFF | TGTGCCAGCAGCTTAGGACTAGCGGGATCGTATGAGCAGTTCTTC
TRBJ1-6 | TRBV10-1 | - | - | CASSDGHDNSPLHF | TGCGCCAGCAGTGACGGACATGATAATTCACCCCTCCACTTT
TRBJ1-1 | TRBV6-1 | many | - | CASSLTVNTEAFF | TGTGCCAGCAGCTTGACAGTAAACACTGAAGCTTTCTTT
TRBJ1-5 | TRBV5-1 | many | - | CASSETGSNQPQHF | TGCGCCAGCAGCGAGACGGGTAGCAATCAGCCCCAGCATTTT
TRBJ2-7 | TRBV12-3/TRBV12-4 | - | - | CASSLSVSGLHYEQYF | TGTGCCAGCAGTTTAAGTGTAAGCGGGCTTCACTACGAGCAGTACTTC
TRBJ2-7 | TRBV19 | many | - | CASSNRGGNEQYF | TGTGCCAGTAGTAACAGGGGAGGAAACGAGCAGTACTTC
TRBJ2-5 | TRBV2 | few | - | CASSLTSHGTQYF | TGTGCCAGCAGTCTCACTAGCCACGGGACCCAGTACTTC
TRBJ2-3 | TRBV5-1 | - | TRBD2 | CASRLAGPTDTQYF | TGCGCCAGCAGGCTAGCGGGGCCCACAGATACGCAGTATTTT
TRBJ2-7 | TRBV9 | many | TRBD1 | CASSATGVPYEQYF | TGTGCCAGCAGCGCTACAGGGGTCCCCTACGAGCAGTACTTC
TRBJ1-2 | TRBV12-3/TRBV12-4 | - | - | CASKLDMDINYVYTF | TGTGCCAGCAAACTTGACATGGACATAAACTATGTCTACACCTTC
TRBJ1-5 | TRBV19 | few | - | CASTGGLGQYQPQHF | TGTGCCAGTACTGGGGGGCTCGGCCAATATCAGCCCCAGCATTTT
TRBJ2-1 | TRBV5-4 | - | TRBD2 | CASSSKIAGVNEQFF | TGTGCCAGCAGCTCGAAAATAGCGGGAGTTAATGAGCAGTTCTTC
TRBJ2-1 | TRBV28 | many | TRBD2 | CASSPGLAGGPKYNEQFF | TGTGCCAGCAGTCCCGGACTAGCGGGAGGGCCAAAATACAATGAGCAGTTCTTC
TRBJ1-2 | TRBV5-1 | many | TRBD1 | CASSLGGDGYTF | TGCGCCAGCAGCTTAGGGGGCGATGGCTACACCTTC
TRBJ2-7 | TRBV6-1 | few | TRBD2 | CASSDRLAEEQYF | TGTGCCAGCAGTGATAGACTAGCGGAGGAGCAGTACTTC
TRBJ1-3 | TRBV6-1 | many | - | CASRPLGYTGSGNTIYF | TGTGCCAGCAGACCACTCGGTTATACAGGGTCTGGAAACACCATATATTTT
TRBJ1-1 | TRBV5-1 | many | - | CASSSPGTKTEAFF | TGCGCCAGCAGCTCCCCCGGGACAAAAACTGAAGCTTTCTTT
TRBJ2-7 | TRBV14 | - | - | CASSQVFRARYEQYF | TGTGCCAGCAGCCAAGTCTTTCGGGCCCGCTACGAGCAGTACTTC
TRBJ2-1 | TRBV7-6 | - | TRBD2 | CASSPRAGGSVVEQFF | TGTGCTAGCAGCCCCAGAGCGGGGGGAAGCGTCGTTGAGCAGTTCTTC
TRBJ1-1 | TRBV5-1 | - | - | CASSLDGMNTEAFF | TGCGCCAGCAGCCTGGACGGCATGAACACTGAAGCTTTCTTT